The source of this TCR beta chain is a study of T cells in Graves' hyperthyroidism and ophthalmopathy. Study-wide results and limits: Most clonotypes expanded in thyroid above 0.001 were likewise present in blood.

Per the germline V gene, CDR1 is SNHLY and CDR2 is FYNNEI. The CDR3 runs to 15 residues. With 3 bases clipped from V and 5 bases from J, the junction kept 6 bases outside the gene matches. This clonotype was counted many times. Its target is unknown. Amplified TCR beta CDR3 regions derived from RNA transcripts. First-round RT-PCR targeting the TCR CDR3 was performed with the HTBI primer set. One entry per CDR3 protein results from TCRdb running MiXCR on the multiplex PCR reads. This table has roughly 630,000 distinct CDR3 sequences, around 16% appearing once. Uncontrolled infection, other autoimmune disease, pregnancy and lactation each barred patients from inclusion.

This TCR came from a woman under 40 with Graves' hyperthyroidism. The V and J genes are TRBV2 and TRBJ2-3, with 9 bases that match TRBD2. What was sequenced was blood. Written as DNA, the CDR3 is TGTGCCAGCAGTGACGGCGGGAGGGCCGGAGATACGCAGTATTTT. It yields the protein CASSDGGRAGDTQYF. Drawing the rest from reference TRBV2 and TRBJ2-3, the complete variable domain is EPEVTQTPSHQVTQMGQEVILRCVPISNHLYFYWYRQILGQKVEFLVSFYNNEISEKSEIFDDQFSVERPDGSNFTLKIRSTKLEDSAMYFCASSDGGRAGDTQYFGPGTRLTVL.